This TCR beta chain was identified in a study of blood T cell repertoires in COVID-19. V lost 5 bases and J 6 bases, leaving 14 bases between the germline ends. This CDR3 has 15 residues. In germline, CDR1 is SGHVS, CDR2 FNYEAQ. Some clones are missing from TCRdb's copy, which holds only in-frame ones; the method was immunoSEQ multiplex PCR. The sample consists of 150,000 or so clones, approximately 86% of them appearing once. This chain links TRBV7-6 with TRBJ1-6; D is perhaps TRBD1 (5 bases). The sequencing sample was made of peripheral blood. This TCR was recovered from a man between 60 and 75 years old with acute or convalescent COVID-19. Here the CDR3 reads CASSETGTFNSPLHF. In nucleotides, the CDR3 is TGTGCCAGCAGCGAAACAGGAACCTTTAATTCACCCCTCCACTTT.